Listed below are T cell receptor beta chains from one sample, sequenced in a study of blood T cell repertoires in COVID-19. This table comes from immunoSEQ multiplex PCR, and its TCRdb copy is limited to in-frame clones, with some not included. The sample lists around 170,000 clones; around 77% were seen once. The sequenced sample was peripheral blood. The receptors derive from a man between 65 and 85 years old with active or convalescent COVID-19. CDR3s include the opening cysteine and the closing phenylalanine or tryptophan. Fields, in order: V gene, clone size, CDR3 length, J gene, D gene, CDR3 protein, CDR3 DNA. A D gene is named only where the DNA matches it firmly. The size field is filled for only some rows; it gives once, few, many or a size class.

>TRBV25-1|.|14|TRBJ1-2|TRBD1
CASSSSGGIYGYTF
TGTGCCAGCAGTTCGTCAGGGGGCATCTATGGCTACACCTTC
>TRBV7-9|.|13|TRBJ1-2|.
CASSPMGARGYTF
TGTGCCAGCAGTCCTATGGGGGCGCGTGGCTACACCTTC
>TRBV18|.|14|TRBJ1-3|.
CASSPWEAGNTIYF
TGTGCCAGCTCACCCTGGGAGGCTGGAAACACCATATATTTT
>TRBV29-1|.|13|TRBJ2-5|TRBD1
CSVGMGTVETQYF
TGCAGCGTTGGTATGGGGACAGTTGAGACCCAGTACTTC
>TRBV5-4|.|15|TRBJ1-1|.
CASSLAPGMNTEAFF
TGTGCCAGCAGCTTGGCCCCGGGGATGAACACTGAAGCTTTCTTT
>TRBV19|.|13|TRBJ1-5|.
CASSIQDYQPQHF
TGTGCCAGTAGTATTCAGGACTATCAGCCCCAGCATTTT
>TRBV10-3|.|14|TRBJ1-1|TRBD1
CAISEWTGPTEAFF
TGTGCCATCAGTGAGTGGACAGGGCCCACTGAAGCTTTCTTT
>TRBV6-5|.|14|TRBJ1-6|.
CASRAAGENSPLHF
TGTGCCAGCAGAGCCGCAGGGGAAAATTCACCCCTCCACTTT
>TRBV7-2|few|15|TRBJ2-7|TRBD1
CASSIPGQGFNEQYF
TGTGCCAGCAGCATACCGGGACAGGGGTTCAACGAGCAGTACTTC
>TRBV28|.|12|TRBJ1-5|.
CATGAGDQPQHF
TGTGCCACTGGGGCGGGAGATCAGCCCCAGCATTTT
>TRBV7-7|.|15|TRBJ1-5|.
CASSRRGRWSQPQHF
TGTGCTAGCAGCAGGAGGGGACGGTGGAGTCAGCCCCAGCATTTT
>TRBV6-5|.|15|TRBJ1-1|TRBD1
CASITGTGVNTEAFF
TGTGCCAGCATCACCGGGACAGGGGTAAACACTGAAGCTTTCTTT
>TRBV5-1|once|14|TRBJ1-2|.
CASSLALAGHGYTF
TGCGCCAGCAGCTTGGCCCTGGCGGGCCATGGCTACACCTTC
>TRBV11-2|.|16|TRBJ2-1|TRBD2
CASSPWGSGGDNEQFF
TGTGCCAGCAGCCCCTGGGGGAGCGGGGGGGACAATGAGCAGTTCTTC
>TRBV9|once|17|TRBJ2-6|.
CASSSRGGASGANVLTF
TGTGCCAGCAGCTCGAGGGGGGGAGCCTCTGGGGCCAACGTCCTGACTTTC
>TRBV5-4|.|16|TRBJ2-5|TRBD2
CASSRTSGRNQETQYF
TGTGCCAGCAGCCGGACTAGCGGGAGAAACCAAGAGACCCAGTACTTC
>TRBV4-3|.|17|TRBJ1-3|.
CASSQVGGGAFGNTIYF
TGCGCCAGCAGCCAAGTTGGGGGGGGCGCATTTGGAAACACCATATATTTT
>TRBV18|.|14|TRBJ1-5|.
CASSPPGGNQPQHF
TGTGCCAGCTCACCACCAGGCGGGAATCAGCCCCAGCATTTT
>TRBV9|.|14|TRBJ1-2|.
CASSDRNTNYGYTF
TGTGCCAGCAGCGACAGGAACACTAACTATGGCTACACCTTC
>TRBV19|.|13|TRBJ1-1|.
CASSPTSNTEAFF
TGTGCCAGTAGTCCTACCTCAAACACTGAAGCTTTCTTT
>TRBV21-1|.|14|TRBJ1-1|.
CASSKLTSTGEAFF
TGTGCCAGCAGCAAACTGACCTCGACAGGTGAAGCTTTCTTT
>TRBV30|.|12|TRBJ1-2|.
CAWSPGSYGYTF
TGTGCCTGGAGCCCCGGGAGCTATGGCTACACCTTC
>TRBV5-8|.|14|TRBJ1-2|TRBD1
CASSAGQGDYGYTF
TGTGCCAGCAGCGCGGGACAGGGGGATTATGGCTACACCTTC
>TRBV1|.|15|TRBJ1-3|.
CTSSQVRVGGNTIYF
TGCACCAGCAGCCAAGTCAGGGTGGGAGGAAACACCATATATTTT
>TRBV30|.|13|TRBJ1-5|.
CAWSVAENQPQHF
TGTGCCTGGAGTGTAGCCGAGAATCAGCCCCAGCATTTT
>TRBV11-2|once|12|TRBJ2-5|.
CASSFYKETQYF
TGTGCCAGCAGCTTTTACAAAGAGACCCAGTACTTC
>TRBV5-1|.|15|TRBJ2-2|TRBD2
CASSPLARNTGELFF
TGCGCCAGCAGCCCACTAGCGAGGAACACCGGGGAGCTGTTTTTT
>TRBV7-9|.|15|TRBJ1-2|.
CASSLSTALWDGYTF
TGTGCCAGCAGCTTATCGACAGCCTTATGGGATGGCTACACCTTC
>TRBV5-1|.|15|TRBJ2-2|TRBD1
CASRGTGLSSGELFF
TGCGCCAGCAGAGGGACAGGGTTATCGTCCGGGGAGCTGTTTTTT
>TRBV7-2|.|14|TRBJ1-1|.
CAIRQGLWGAEAFF
TGTGCCATTCGACAAGGATTATGGGGCGCTGAAGCTTTCTTT
>TRBV5-1|.|15|TRBJ2-5|TRBD2
CASSLGSGGQETQYF
TGCGCCAGCAGCTTGGGTAGCGGGGGCCAAGAGACCCAGTACTTC
>TRBV10-1|.|17|TRBJ2-7|.
CASRPPPGLQLSYEQYF
TGCGCCAGCAGACCCCCCCCGGGACTTCAGCTCTCCTACGAGCAGTACTTC
>TRBV21-1|.|16|TRBJ2-2|.
CASSNNGDRGEGELFF
TGTGCCAGCAGCAACAATGGGGACAGGGGAGAGGGGGAGCTGTTTTTT
>TRBV7-3|.|16|TRBJ2-1|.
CASSLWGVGSYNEQFF
TGTGCCAGCAGCCTATGGGGGGTTGGCTCCTACAATGAGCAGTTCTTC